The clone carrying this T cell receptor (beta chain) has a handful of counts. Its target is not known. This sample was included in a study of cytomegalovirus exposure and HLA in healthy donors. The study's findings and limits: When presence/absence was analysed, sequencing depth was taken to be roughly uniform across donors.

The length of the CDR3 is 13 residues. The J segment lost 4 bases and the V segment lost 9 bases, leaving 8 bases of the junction unmatched. Looked up from germline, CDR1 is LNHDA and CDR2 is SQIVND (reference sequence). Both 60 Vbeta primers and 13 Jbeta primers went into the PCR. Clones were sequenced by immunoSEQ multiplex PCR, and TCRdb holds only the in-frame ones, with some missing. The table has fewer than 200,000 clones, roughly 80% seen once. The chain carries TRBV19 and TRBJ2-5, with TRBD1 matching 7 bases. Sequencing used PBMCs. The TCR sequence derives from a woman aged 50 to 60 in good health and CMV-seropositive. Here the CDR3 reads CASSKTGLETQYF. CDR3 DNA sequence: TGTGCCAGCTCGAAGACAGGGCTAGAGACCCAGTACTTC.